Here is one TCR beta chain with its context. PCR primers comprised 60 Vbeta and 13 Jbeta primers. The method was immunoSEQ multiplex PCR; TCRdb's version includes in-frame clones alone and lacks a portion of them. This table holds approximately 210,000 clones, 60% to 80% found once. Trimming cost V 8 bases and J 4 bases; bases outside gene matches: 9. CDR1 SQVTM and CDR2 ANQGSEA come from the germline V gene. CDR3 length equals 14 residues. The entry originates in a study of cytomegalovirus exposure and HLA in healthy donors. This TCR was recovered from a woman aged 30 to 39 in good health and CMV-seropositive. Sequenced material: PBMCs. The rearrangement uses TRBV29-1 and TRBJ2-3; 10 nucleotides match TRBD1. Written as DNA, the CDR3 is TGCAGCAGCGTGGGACAGGGGAGACCAGATACGCAGTATTTT. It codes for CSSVGQGRPDTQYF.